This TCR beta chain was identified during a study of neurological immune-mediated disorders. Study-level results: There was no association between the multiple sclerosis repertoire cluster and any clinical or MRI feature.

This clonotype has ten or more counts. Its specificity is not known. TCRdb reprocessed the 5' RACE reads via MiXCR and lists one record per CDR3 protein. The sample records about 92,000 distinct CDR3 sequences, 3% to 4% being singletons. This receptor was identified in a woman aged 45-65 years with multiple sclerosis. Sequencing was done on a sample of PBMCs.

The CDR3, as DNA: TGTGCCATCAGCCTGGATGGGACCTCACGTCGGGGCTACACCTTC. It encodes CAISLDGTSRRGYTF. The rearrangement joins TRBV10-3 to TRBJ1-2; TRBD1 is a possible D gene (5 bases). This CDR3 is 15 amino acids long. The ends were cut back, 6 bases at V and 8 bases at J, with 22 bases in the middle. Germline V gene sequence: CDR1 ENHRY, CDR2 SYGVKD.